This TCR beta chain was sequenced for a study of T-cell reconstitution after alpha-beta-depleted transplantation in children. V was cut by 3 bases and J by 4 bases, with 10 bases left in between. The CDR3 is 14 residues long. Germline V gene sequence: CDR1 SEHNR, CDR2 FQNEAQ (reference sequence). General observations from the study: Newly produced T cells mostly provided counts and TCRbeta diversity after one year, as hyperexpanded clones declined. After transplant, high TCRbeta diversity at day 60 in some patients arose from surviving recipient T cells and thymic progenitors. At around two months after transplant, the alpha-beta T cells were reportedly derived from several hundred expanded clones that came from non-depleted graft cells.

To note about this clonotype: Antigen: not known.

For TCRbeta, the library was prepared with unique molecular identifiers. TCRdb reprocessed the PCR reads with MiXCR, giving one entry per CDR3 protein. The repertoire includes around 270,000 distinct CDR3 sequences, roughly 8.2% of them detected once, and approximately 8.6% sits in the top ten. This sequence was found in a female patient between 2 and 15 years old who had a stem cell transplant for Fanconi anemia, so the T cells may come from the graft donor. The input for sequencing was peripheral blood, taken 360 days after TCRalphabeta/CD19-depleted stem cell transplant. V usage is TRBV7-9 and J usage is TRBJ1-5; tentative D call: TRBD1 (6 bases). The CDR3 loop reads CASSLNRENQPQHF. In DNA, the CDR3 is TGTGCCAGCAGCTTGAACAGGGAGAATCAGCCCCAGCATTTT.